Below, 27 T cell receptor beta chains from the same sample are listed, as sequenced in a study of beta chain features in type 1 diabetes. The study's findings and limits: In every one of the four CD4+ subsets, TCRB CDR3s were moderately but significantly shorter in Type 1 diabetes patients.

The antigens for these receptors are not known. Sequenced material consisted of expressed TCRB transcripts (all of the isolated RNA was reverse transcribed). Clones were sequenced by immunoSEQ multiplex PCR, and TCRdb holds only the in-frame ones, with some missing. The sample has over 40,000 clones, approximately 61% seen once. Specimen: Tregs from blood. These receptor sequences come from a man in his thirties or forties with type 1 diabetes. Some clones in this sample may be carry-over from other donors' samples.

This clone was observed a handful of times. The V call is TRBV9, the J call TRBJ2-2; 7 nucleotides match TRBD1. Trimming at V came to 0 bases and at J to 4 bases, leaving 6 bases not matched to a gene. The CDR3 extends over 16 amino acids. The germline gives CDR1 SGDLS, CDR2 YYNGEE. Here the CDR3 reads CASSVEAGGITGELFF. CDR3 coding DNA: TGTGCCAGCAGCGTAGAGGCAGGGGGAATCACCGGGGAGCTGTTTTTT. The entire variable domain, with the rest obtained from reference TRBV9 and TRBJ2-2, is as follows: DSGVTQTPKHLITATGQRVTLRCSPRSGDLSVYWYQQSLDQGLQFLIQYYNGEERAKGNILERFSAQQFPDLHSELNLSSLELGDSALYFCASSVEAGGITGELFFGEGSRLTVL.

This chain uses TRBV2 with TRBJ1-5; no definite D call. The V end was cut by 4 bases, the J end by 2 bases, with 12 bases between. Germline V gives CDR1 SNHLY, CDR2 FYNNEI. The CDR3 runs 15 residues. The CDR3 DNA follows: TGTGCCAGCAGTGCGACGGCGGCGGGCAATCAGCCCCAGCATTTT. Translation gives CASSATAAGNQPQHF.

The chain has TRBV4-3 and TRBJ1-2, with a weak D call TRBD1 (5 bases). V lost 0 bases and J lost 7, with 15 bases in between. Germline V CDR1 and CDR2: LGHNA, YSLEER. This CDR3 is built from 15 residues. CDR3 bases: TGCGCCAGCAGCCAAGATCGGGAGGGGCTCGCTGGCTACACCTTC. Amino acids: CASSQDREGLAGYTF.

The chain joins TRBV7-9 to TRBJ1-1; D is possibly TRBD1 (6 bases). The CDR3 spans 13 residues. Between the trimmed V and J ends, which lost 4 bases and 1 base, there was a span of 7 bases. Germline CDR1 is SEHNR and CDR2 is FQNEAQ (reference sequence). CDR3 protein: CASSSGANTEAFF. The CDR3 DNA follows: TGTGCCAGCAGCTCAGGGGCGAACACTGAAGCTTTCTTT.

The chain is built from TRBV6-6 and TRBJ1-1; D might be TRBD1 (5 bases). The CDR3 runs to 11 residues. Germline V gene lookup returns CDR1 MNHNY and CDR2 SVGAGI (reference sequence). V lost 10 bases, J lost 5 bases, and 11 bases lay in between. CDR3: CAIQGSTEAFF. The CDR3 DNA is TGTGCCATCCAGGGTAGTACTGAAGCTTTCTTT.

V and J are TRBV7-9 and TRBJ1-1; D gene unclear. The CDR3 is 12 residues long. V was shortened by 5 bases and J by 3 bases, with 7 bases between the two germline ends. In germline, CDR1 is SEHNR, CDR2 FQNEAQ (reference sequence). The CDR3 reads CASSPGYTEAFF. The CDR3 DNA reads TGTGCCAGCAGCCCGGGGTACACTGAAGCTTTCTTT.

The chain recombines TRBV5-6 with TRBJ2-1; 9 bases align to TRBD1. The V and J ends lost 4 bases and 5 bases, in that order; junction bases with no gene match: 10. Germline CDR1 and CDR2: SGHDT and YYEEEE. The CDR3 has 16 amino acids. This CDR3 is CASSQPRDRAHNEQFF. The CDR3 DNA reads TGTGCCAGCAGCCAACCCCGGGACAGGGCCCACAATGAGCAGTTCTTC.

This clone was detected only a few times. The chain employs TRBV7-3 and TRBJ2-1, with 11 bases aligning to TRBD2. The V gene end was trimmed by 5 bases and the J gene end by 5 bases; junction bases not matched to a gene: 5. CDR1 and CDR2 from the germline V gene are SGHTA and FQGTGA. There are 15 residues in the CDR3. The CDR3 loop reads CASSPTSGGNNEQFF. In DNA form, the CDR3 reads TGTGCCAGCAGCCCCACTAGCGGGGGAAACAATGAGCAGTTCTTC.

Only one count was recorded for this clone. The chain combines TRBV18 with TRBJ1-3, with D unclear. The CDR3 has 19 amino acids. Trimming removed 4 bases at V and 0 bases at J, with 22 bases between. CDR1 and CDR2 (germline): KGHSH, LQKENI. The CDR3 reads CASSRNGIGGSFSGNTIYF. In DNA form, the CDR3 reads TGTGCCAGCTCACGAAACGGTATTGGAGGGTCCTTCTCTGGAAACACCATATATTTT. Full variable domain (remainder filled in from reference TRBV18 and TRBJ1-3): NAGVMQNPRHLVRRRGQEARLRCSPMKGHSHVYWYRQLPEEGLKFMVYLQKENIIDESGMPKERFSAEFPKEGPSILRIQQVVRGDSAAYFCASSRNGIGGSFSGNTIYFGEGSWLTVV.

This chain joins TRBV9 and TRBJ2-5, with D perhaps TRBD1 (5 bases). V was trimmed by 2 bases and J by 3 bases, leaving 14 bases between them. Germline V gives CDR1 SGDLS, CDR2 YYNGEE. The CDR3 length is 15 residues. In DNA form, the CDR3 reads TGTGCCAGCAGCGTGGGGCGAAACAGCGAAGAGACCCAGTACTTC. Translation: CASSVGRNSEETQYF.

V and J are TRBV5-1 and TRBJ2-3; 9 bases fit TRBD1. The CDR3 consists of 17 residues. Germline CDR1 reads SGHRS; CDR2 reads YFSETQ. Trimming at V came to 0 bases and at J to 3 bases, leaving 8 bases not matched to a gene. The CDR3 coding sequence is TGCGCCAGCAGCTTGGCCGAAACAGGACAGGGGACAGATACGCAGTATTTT. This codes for CASSLAETGQGTDTQYF.

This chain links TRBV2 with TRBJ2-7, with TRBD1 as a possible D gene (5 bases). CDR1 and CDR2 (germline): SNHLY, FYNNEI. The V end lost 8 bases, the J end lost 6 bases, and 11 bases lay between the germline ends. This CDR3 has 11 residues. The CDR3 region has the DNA TGTGCCAGCCTAGACAGTTCCGAGCAGTACTTC. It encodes CASLDSSEQYF.

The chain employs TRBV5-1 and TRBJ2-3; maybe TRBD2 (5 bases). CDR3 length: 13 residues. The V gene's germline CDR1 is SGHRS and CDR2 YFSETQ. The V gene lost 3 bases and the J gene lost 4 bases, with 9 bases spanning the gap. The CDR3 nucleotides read TGCGCCAGCAGCTCCAACGGGGCAGATACGCAGTATTTT. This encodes CASSSNGADTQYF.

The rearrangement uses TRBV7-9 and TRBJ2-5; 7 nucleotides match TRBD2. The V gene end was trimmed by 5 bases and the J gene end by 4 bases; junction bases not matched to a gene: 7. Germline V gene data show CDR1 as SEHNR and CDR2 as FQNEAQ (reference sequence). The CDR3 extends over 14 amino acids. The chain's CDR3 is CASSLSGLGETQYF. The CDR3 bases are TGTGCCAGCAGCCTTAGCGGGTTGGGAGAGACCCAGTACTTC.

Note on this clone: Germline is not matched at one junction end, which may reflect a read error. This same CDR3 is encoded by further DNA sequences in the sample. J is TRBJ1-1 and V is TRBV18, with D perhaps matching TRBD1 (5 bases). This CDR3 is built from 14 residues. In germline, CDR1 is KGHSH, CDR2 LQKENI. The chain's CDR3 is CASSPRGGDPEAFF. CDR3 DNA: TGCGCCAGCTCACCCCGGGGGGGGGATCCTGAAGCTTTCTTT. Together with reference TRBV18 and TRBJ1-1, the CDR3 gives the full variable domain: NAGVMQNPRHLVRRRGQEARLRCSPMKGHSHVYWYRQLPEEGLKFMVYLQKENIIDESGMPKERFSAEFPKEGPSILRIQQVVRGDSAAYFCASSPRGGDPEAFFGQGTRLTVV.

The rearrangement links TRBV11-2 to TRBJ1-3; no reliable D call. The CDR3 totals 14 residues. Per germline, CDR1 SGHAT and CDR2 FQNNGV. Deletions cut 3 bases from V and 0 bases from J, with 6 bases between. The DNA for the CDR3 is TGTGCCAGCAGCTTTGGGAGCTCTGGAAACACCATATATTTT. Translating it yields CASSFGSSGNTIYF. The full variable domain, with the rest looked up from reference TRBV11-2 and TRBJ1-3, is EAGVAQSPRYKIIEKRQSVAFWCNPISGHATLYWYQQILGQGPKLLIQFQNNGVVDDSQLPKDRFSAERLKGVDSTLKIQPAKLEDSAVYLCASSFGSSGNTIYFGEGSWLTVV.

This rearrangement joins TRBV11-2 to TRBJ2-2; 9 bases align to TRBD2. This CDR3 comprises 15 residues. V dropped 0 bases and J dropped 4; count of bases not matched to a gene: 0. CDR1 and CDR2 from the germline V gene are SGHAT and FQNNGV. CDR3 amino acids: CASSLEAGGTGELFF. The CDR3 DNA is TGTGCCAGCAGCTTAGAAGCGGGGGGCACCGGGGAGCTGTTTTTT. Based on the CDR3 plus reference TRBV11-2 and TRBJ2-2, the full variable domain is EAGVAQSPRYKIIEKRQSVAFWCNPISGHATLYWYQQILGQGPKLLIQFQNNGVVDDSQLPKDRFSAERLKGVDSTLKIQPAKLEDSAVYLCASSLEAGGTGELFFGEGSRLTVL.

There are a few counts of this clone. In DNA form, the CDR3 reads TGTGCCAGCAGACGTACCGGGACAGGGGGCGCAGAGCAGTTCTTC. It specifies CASRRTGTGGAEQFF. The chain recombines TRBV6-1 with TRBJ2-1; TRBD1 aligns across 12 bases. CDR1 and CDR2 from the germline V gene are MNHNS and SASEGT. The CDR3 totals 15 residues. V gave up 6 bases and J gave up 10 bases; unmatched junction bases: 10.

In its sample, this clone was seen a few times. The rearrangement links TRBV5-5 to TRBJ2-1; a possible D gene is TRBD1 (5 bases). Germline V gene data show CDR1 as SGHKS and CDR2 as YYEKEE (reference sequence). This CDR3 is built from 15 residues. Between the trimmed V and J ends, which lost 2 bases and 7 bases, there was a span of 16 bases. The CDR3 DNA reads TGTGCCAGCAGCTTCGACTCAATAAAGGGGAATGAGCAGTTCTTC. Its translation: CASSFDSIKGNEQFF.

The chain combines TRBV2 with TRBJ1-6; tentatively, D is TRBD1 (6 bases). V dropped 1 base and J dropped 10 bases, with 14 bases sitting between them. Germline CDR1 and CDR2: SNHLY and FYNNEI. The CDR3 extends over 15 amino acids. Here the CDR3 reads CASSEVYRVRSPLHF. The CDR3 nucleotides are TGTGCCAGCAGTGAAGTATACAGGGTTCGGTCACCCCTCCACTTT.

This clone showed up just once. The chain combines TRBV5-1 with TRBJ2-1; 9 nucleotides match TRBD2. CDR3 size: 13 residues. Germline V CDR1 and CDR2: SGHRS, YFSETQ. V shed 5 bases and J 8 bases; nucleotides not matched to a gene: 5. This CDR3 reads CASRRRGGHEQFF. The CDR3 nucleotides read TGCGCCAGCAGGAGGCGGGGGGGCCATGAGCAGTTCTTC.

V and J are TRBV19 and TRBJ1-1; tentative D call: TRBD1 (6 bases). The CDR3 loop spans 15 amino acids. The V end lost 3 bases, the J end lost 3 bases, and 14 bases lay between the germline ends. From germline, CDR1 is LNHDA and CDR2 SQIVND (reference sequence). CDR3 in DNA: TGTGCCAGTAGTATGGGTAGGGGGGGCGACACTGAAGCTTTCTTT. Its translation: CASSMGRGGDTEAFF.

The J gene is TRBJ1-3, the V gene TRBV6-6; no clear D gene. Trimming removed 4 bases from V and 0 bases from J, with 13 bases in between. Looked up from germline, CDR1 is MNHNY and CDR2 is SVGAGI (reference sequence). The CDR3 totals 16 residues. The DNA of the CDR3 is TGTGCCAGCAGTTTTCGCAGGATCGACTCTGGAAACACCATATATTTT. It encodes CASSFRRIDSGNTIYF.

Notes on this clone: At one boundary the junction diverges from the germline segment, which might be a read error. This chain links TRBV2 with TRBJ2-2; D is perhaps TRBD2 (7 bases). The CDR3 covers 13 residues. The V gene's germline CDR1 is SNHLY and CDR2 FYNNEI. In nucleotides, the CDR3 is TGTGCCAGCTGTGAGGGGGGGGGCCGGGAGCTGTTTTTT. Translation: CASCEGGGRELFF.

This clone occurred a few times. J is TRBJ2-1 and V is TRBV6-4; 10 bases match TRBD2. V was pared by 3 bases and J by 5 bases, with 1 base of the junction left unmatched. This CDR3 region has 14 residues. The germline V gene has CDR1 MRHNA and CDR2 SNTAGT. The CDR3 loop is CASSETSGNNEQFF. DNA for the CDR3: TGTGCCAGCAGTGAAACTAGCGGGAACAATGAGCAGTTCTTC.

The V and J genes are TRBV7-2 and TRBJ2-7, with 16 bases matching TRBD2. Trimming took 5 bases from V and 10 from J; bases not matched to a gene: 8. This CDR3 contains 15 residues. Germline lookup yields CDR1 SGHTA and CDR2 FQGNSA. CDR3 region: CASSPPGLAGGFQYF. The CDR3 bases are TGTGCCAGCAGCCCCCCGGGACTAGCGGGGGGGTTCCAGTACTTC.

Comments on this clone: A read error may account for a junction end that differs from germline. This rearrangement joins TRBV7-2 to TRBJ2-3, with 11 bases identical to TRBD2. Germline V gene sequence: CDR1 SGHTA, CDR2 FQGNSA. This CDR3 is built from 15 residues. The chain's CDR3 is CASSLAGLAGGSQNF. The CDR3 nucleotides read TGTGCCAGCAGCTTAGCTGGCCTAGCGGGGGGCTCTCAGAATTTT.